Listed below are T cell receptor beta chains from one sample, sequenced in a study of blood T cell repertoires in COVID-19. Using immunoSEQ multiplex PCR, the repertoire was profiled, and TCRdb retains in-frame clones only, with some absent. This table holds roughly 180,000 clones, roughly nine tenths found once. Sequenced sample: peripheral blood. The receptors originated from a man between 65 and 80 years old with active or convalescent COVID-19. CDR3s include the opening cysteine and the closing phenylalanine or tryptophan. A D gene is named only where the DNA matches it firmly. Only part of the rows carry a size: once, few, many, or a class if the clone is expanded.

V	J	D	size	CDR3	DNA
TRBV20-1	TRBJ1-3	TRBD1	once	CSARDRQGLYF	TGCAGTGCTAGAGATCGACAGGGACTGTATTTT
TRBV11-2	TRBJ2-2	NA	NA	CASSSNGYRDTGELFF	TGTGCCAGCAGCTCCAATGGGTATCGGGACACCGGGGAGCTGTTTTTT
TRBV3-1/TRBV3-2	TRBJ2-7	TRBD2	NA	CASSQSSGSYEQYF	TGTGCCAGCAGCCAATCTAGCGGGAGTTACGAGCAGTACTTC
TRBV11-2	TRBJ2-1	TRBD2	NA	CASSVPSGLSSYNEQFF	TGTGCCAGCAGCGTACCTAGCGGGTTGAGCTCCTACAATGAGCAGTTCTTC
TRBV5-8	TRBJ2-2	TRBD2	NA	CASSRVLAGGSGAGELFF	TGTGCCAGCAGCCGGGTGTTAGCCGGCGGGAGCGGGGCCGGGGAGCTGTTTTTT
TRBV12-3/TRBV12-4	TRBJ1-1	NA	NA	CASRDKNTEAFF	TGTGCCAGCCGGGACAAAAACACTGAAGCTTTCTTT
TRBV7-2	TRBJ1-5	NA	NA	CASSLTVGSNQPQHF	TGTGCCAGCAGCTTAACAGTTGGTAGCAATCAGCCCCAGCATTTT
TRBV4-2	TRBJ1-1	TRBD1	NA	CASLLNSGQPYTEAFF	TGTGCCAGCCTTCTCAACTCGGGACAGCCCTACACTGAAGCTTTCTTT
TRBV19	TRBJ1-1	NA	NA	CATLAGLLNTEAFF	TGTGCCACCCTCGCGGGACTTTTGAACACTGAAGCTTTCTTT
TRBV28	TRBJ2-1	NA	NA	CASSRTDFYNEQFF	TGTGCCAGCAGTAGGACAGATTTCTACAATGAGCAGTTCTTC
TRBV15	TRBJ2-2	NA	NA	CATSSNPGWGLTGELFF	TGTGCCACCAGCAGTAATCCGGGATGGGGGCTTACCGGGGAGCTGTTTTTT
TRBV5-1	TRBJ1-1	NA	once	CASYRTEPTEAFF	TGCGCCAGCTATCGGACAGAACCCACTGAAGCTTTCTTT
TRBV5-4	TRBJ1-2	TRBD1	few	CASSLGQGLNYGYTF	TGTGCCAGCAGCTTGGGACAGGGACTTAACTATGGCTACACCTTC
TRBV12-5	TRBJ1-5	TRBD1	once	CASGLVAHSRGLSNQPQHF	TGTGCTAGTGGTTTGGTAGCCCACAGTAGGGGGCTTAGCAATCAGCCCCAGCATTTT
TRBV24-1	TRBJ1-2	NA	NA	CATSDLRGGYTF	TGTGCCACCAGTGATTTAAGGGGGGGCTACACCTTC
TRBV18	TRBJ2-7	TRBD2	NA	CASSPASGRGDEQYF	TGTGCCAGCTCACCAGCTAGCGGGAGAGGGGACGAGCAGTACTTC
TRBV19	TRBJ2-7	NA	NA	CASSMSDTVSYEQYF	TGTGCCAGTAGTATGAGTGACACCGTATCCTACGAGCAGTACTTC
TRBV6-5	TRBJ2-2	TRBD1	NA	CASSYRGPGGGELFF	TGTGCCAGCAGTTACCGGGGACCAGGGGGCGGGGAGCTGTTTTTT
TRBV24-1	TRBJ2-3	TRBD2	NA	CATKGTSGRATDTQYF	TGTGCCACCAAAGGGACTAGCGGGAGGGCAACAGATACGCAGTATTTT
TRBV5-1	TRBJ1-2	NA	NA	CASSTARGTINYGYSF	TGCGCCAGCAGCACCGCGAGAGGAACTATTAACTATGGCTACTCCTTC
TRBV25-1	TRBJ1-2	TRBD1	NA	CASSAGTGVNYGYTF	TGTGCCAGCAGTGCCGGGACAGGGGTTAACTATGGCTACACCTTC
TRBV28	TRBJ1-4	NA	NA	CASSFPGAGSEKLFF	TGTGCCAGCAGTTTCCCCGGCGCCGGGAGTGAAAAACTGTTTTTT
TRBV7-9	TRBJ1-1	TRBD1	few	CASLQGLWNTEAFF	TGTGCCAGCTTACAGGGGTTGTGGAACACTGAAGCTTTCTTT
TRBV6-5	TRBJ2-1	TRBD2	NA	CASRLAGSYNEQFF	TGTGCCAGCCGACTAGCGGGAAGCTACAATGAGCAGTTCTTC
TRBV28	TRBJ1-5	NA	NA	CASSFYSNQPQHF	TGTGCCAGCAGCTTCTATAGCAATCAGCCCCAGCATTTT
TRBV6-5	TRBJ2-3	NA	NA	CASRLRGAGTDTQYF	TGTGCCAGCAGATTACGGGGGGCAGGCACAGATACGCAGTATTTT
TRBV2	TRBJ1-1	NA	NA	CASSEAPARRDTEAFF	TGTGCCAGCAGTGAAGCCCCGGCACGACGGGACACTGAAGCTTTCTTT
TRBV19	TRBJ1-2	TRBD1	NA	CASSTPGQNYGYTF	TGTGCCAGTAGTACCCCGGGACAGAACTATGGCTACACCTTC
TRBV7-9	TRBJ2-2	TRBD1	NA	CASSLGRGPNTGELFF	TGTGCCAGCAGCTTAGGCAGGGGGCCGAACACCGGGGAGCTGTTTTTT